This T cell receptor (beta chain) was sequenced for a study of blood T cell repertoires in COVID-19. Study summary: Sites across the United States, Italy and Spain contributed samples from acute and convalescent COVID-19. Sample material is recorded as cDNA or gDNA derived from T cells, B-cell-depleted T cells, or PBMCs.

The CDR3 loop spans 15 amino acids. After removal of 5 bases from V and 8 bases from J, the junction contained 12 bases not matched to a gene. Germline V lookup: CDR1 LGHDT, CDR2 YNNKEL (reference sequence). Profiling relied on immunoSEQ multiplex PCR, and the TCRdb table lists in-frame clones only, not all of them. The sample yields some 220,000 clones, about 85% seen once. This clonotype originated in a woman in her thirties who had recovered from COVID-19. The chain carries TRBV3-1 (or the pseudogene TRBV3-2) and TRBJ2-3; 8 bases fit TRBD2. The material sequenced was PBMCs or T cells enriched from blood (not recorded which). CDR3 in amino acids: CASSRERGTRGTQYF. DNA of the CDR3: TGTGCCAGCAGCAGGGAGCGGGGGACCAGAGGTACGCAGTATTTT.